This record concerns one T cell receptor beta chain sequence. Its specificity is unknown. Other nucleotide sequences from this sample produce the same CDR3. Germline V lookup: CDR1 SGDLS, CDR2 YYNGEE. Trimming pared 2 bases from V and 0 bases from J, leaving 9 bases between. The CDR3 spans 15 residues. Only in-frame clones appear in the TCRdb table, and some are missing; sequencing was by immunoSEQ multiplex PCR. Counted here are over 150,000 clones, approximately 90% occurring once; the ten biggest clones make up over 1.2%. This sample was included in a study of T cell responses to AZD1222 COVID-19 vaccine. Study-wide results and limits: Regions left unmutated in variants are reportedly the target of nearly half of spike-specific TCRs. Spike-specific TCR breadth and depth went up after people got two AZD1222 doses. Clonal diversity may have been underestimated, and the donors were mostly white British, with more females than males. Just a handful of AZD1222 recipients were seropositive at baseline.

Source: peripheral blood, taken on day 0 of AZD1222 vaccination. The TCR sequence derives from an adult in good health. The chain employs TRBV9 and TRBJ1-3, with D tentatively TRBD1 (5 bases). The CDR3 here is CASSVGGSSGNTIYF. Here the CDR3 DNA reads TGTGCCAGCAGCGTTGGGGGTTCCTCTGGAAACACCATATATTTT. Combining the CDR3 with reference TRBV9 and TRBJ1-3 gives the whole variable domain DSGVTQTPKHLITATGQRVTLRCSPRSGDLSVYWYQQSLDQGLQFLIQYYNGEERAKGNILERFSAQQFPDLHSELNLSSLELGDSALYFCASSVGGSSGNTIYFGEGSWLTVV.